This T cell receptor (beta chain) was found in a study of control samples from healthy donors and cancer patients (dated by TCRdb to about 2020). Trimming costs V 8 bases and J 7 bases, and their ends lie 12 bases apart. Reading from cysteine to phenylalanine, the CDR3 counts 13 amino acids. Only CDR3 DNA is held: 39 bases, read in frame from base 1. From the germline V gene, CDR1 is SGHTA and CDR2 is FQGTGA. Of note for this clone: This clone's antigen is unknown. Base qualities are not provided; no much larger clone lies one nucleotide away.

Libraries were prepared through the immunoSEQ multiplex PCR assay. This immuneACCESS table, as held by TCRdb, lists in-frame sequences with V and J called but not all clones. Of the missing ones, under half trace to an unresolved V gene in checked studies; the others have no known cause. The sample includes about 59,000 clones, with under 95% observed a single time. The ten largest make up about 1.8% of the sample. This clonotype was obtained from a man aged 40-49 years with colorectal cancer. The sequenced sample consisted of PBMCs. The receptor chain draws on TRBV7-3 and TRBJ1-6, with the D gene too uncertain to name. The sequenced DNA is TGTGCCAGCGGGAGAGGGAGCAATTCACCCCTCCACTTT. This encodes CASGRGSNSPLHF.